This entry lists 2 T cell receptor beta chains sequenced from one sample in a study of cytomegalovirus exposure and HLA in healthy donors. Vbeta (60) and Jbeta (13) primers were used in the PCR. TCRdb keeps only in-frame clones here, not all; method: immunoSEQ multiplex PCR. The profile shows around 120,000 clones, approximately 68% of them singletons. Material: PBMCs. These receptors all stem from a man aged 25 to 40 in good health and CMV-seropositive.

V is TRBV4-1 and J is TRBJ2-2, with 7 bases matching TRBD1. Germline assignment: CDR1 MGHRA and CDR2 YSYEKL. CDR3 length: 17 residues. The V segment lost 3 bases and the J segment 4 bases; nucleotides outside the gene matches: 11. This CDR3 is CASSQRPGQAATGELFF. The CDR3 DNA reads TGCGCCAGCAGCCAGCGACCCGGACAGGCGGCCACCGGGGAGCTGTTTTTT.

The chain recombines TRBV18 with TRBJ2-5, with 8 bases matching TRBD2. This CDR3 is 16 amino acids long. Germline V CDR1 and CDR2: KGHSH, LQKENI. The V gene end was trimmed by 0 bases and the J gene end by 5 bases; junction bases not matched to a gene: 8. CDR3: CASSPPWLAGRETQYF. The CDR3 nucleotides read TGTGCCAGCTCACCACCATGGCTAGCGGGTCGGGAGACCCAGTACTTC.